These 4 T cell receptor beta chains share one sample of origin, sequenced in a study of cytomegalovirus exposure and HLA in healthy donors. In the PCR, 60 Vbeta and 13 Jbeta primers were used. Clones were sequenced by immunoSEQ multiplex PCR, and TCRdb holds only the in-frame ones, with some missing. The sample includes over 200,000 clones, approximately 90% seen only once; the top ten take approximately 1%. The sample was PBMCs. The receptor source for this set is a woman between 18 and 29 years old in good health and CMV-seronegative.

This clone appeared a single time. The V gene is TRBV4-3, the J gene TRBJ2-1; 7 bases agree with TRBD2. Germline V gene sequence: CDR1 LGHNA, CDR2 YSLEER. The CDR3 has 19 amino acids. Unmatched junction bases numbered 14, after V lost 0 bases and J lost 3 bases. The CDR3 bases are TGCGCCAGCAGCCAAGATCTCGGGTCGGAGCGGGACTTCTACAATGAGCAGTTCTTC. Translating gives CASSQDLGSERDFYNEQFF.

The rearrangement joins TRBV10-3 to TRBJ1-1; a weak D match, TRBD1 (5 bases). This CDR3 region has 13 residues. Trimming left V 4 bases short and J 3 bases short, with 9 bases between. Germline CDR1 is ENHRY and CDR2 is SYGVKD. CDR3 residues: CAISGTGDTEAFF. The CDR3 DNA reads TGTGCCATCAGTGGTACGGGGGACACTGAAGCTTTCTTT.

CDR3 in amino acids: CASSPPRGRGDNYGYTF. For the CDR3, the DNA is TGTGCCAGCAGTCCACCCCGCGGGAGGGGGGATAACTATGGCTACACCTTC. V is TRBV27 and J is TRBJ1-2, with D possibly TRBD1 on 6 matching bases. CDR1 and CDR2 from the germline V gene are MNHEY and SMNVEV (reference sequence). The CDR3 has 17 amino acids. The V gene lost 5 bases and the J gene lost 1 base, with 20 bases spanning the gap.

The CDR3 DNA reads as TGTGCCGGGGGGAGGTTCTTCGGCACAGATACGCAGTATTTT. Translating it yields CAGGRFFGTDTQYF. The rearrangement joins TRBV7-9 to TRBJ2-3; maybe TRBD2 (6 bases). CDR1 SEHNR and CDR2 FQNEAQ come from the germline V gene (reference sequence). V lost 11 bases and J 1 base, leaving 16 bases between the germline ends. This CDR3 is 14 amino acids long.